Below, one T cell receptor beta chain is given with its context. Antigen unknown. This CDR3 has 12 residues. Germline V gene lookup returns CDR1 MNHEY and CDR2 SVGAGI. With 6 bases clipped from V and 8 bases from J, the junction kept 4 bases outside the gene matches. Unique molecular identifiers had been added to the TCR beta cDNA libraries. With roughly 0.9 to 10 million T cells as the source, 500,000 to 650,000 cDNA molecules resulted. Each CDR3 protein gets one entry after TCRdb re-called the PCR reads with MiXCR. The profile shows about 460,000 distinct CDR3 sequences, around 40% of them singletons. The sample belongs to a study of post-analysis software for immune sequencing data. Overall study: Clinical courses comprised relapsing-remitting, secondary progressive and progressive-relapsing multiple sclerosis. Findings and caveats of the study: Compared with controls, patients had more of about five TRBV segments, including TRBV5-6, TRBV5-1 and TRBV20-1. Multiple sclerosis patients had significantly lower normalized Chao1 diversity than controls.

This receptor was identified in a girl aged 5 to 17 with multiple sclerosis. The sample comprised blood. The chain links TRBV6-5 to TRBJ1-2; 9 bases are a match to TRBD1. This CDR3 is CASRGDREGYTF. CDR3 in DNA: TGTGCCAGCAGAGGGGACAGGGAGGGCTACACCTTC.